Listed below are T cell receptor beta chains from one sample, sequenced in a study of PD-1 blockade in mismatch repair-deficient tumors. The assay was immunoSEQ multiplex PCR, and TCRdb's table has in-frame clones only and misses some. The table has some 51,000 clones, 65% to 85% seen once. This sample comprised peripheral blood, obtained approximately 18 weeks after starting pembrolizumab. The receptors stem from an adult with mismatch repair-deficient cancer. The CDR3 runs from the conserved cysteine through the conserved F or W. The D gene is left open where the match is weak. Size tells how often a clone was seen (once, few, many) or the class of an expanded clone, and some rows leave it out.

j_gene	v_gene	abundance	d_gene	len	CDR3nt	CDR3aa
TRBJ1-1	TRBV14	-	-	16	TGTGCCAGCAGCCACTACCACGGTTCCGGGTACACTGAAGCTTTCTTT	CASSHYHGSGYTEAFF
TRBJ1-1	TRBV19	-	-	15	TGTGCCAGTAGTCCCCAAGGGGGGCGCGGGACTGAAGCTTTCTTT	CASSPQGGRGTEAFF
TRBJ2-1	TRBV30	-	TRBD2	14	TGTGCCTGGACCCGGACTAGCGGGAGGCCTGAGCAGTTCTTC	CAWTRTSGRPEQFF
TRBJ2-7	TRBV10-3	once	-	13	TGTGCCATCAGGGAGGCAGGAGGCTACGAGCAGTACTTC	CAIREAGGYEQYF
TRBJ2-7	TRBV10-3	-	-	15	TGTGCCATCAGTGACCCCTTAGAAAGTCCCAACGAGCAGTACTTC	CAISDPLESPNEQYF
TRBJ2-7	TRBV6-5	-	TRBD1	14	TGTGCCAGCAGTCCCGGGACAGGGGTCTACGAGCAGTACTTC	CASSPGTGVYEQYF
TRBJ1-3	TRBV2	-	-	13	TGTGCCGGATTCTCGGGTTCTGGAAACACCATATATTTT	CAGFSGSGNTIYF
TRBJ2-4	TRBV15	few	TRBD1	15	TGTGCCACCAGACTCGATCCGGGACAGGCAAACATTCAGTACTTC	CATRLDPGQANIQYF
TRBJ2-1	TRBV7-2	-	TRBD2	16	TGTGCCAGCAGCTTACGAGCGGGAGACTCCTACAATGAGCAGTTCTTC	CASSLRAGDSYNEQFF
TRBJ1-4	TRBV5-1	-	-	14	TGCGCCAGCAGTAATAGCCAGCCTAATGAAAAACTGTTTTTT	CASSNSQPNEKLFF
TRBJ1-4	TRBV6-1	-	-	14	TGTGCCAGCTCTGTAGGAATAGGGGGAGAAAAACTGTTTTTT	CASSVGIGGEKLFF
TRBJ2-7	TRBV6-5	-	-	13	TGTGCCAGCAGTCGACAGAATACCTACGAGCAGTACTTC	CASSRQNTYEQYF
TRBJ1-4	TRBV28	-	-	12	TGTGCCAGCAGAAGTGGGAGTGAAAAACTGTTTTTT	CASRSGSEKLFF
TRBJ2-7	TRBV5-1	-	-	13	TGCGCCAGCAGCTCGGGTTTCACCTACGAGCAGTACTTC	CASSSGFTYEQYF
TRBJ2-2	TRBV29-1	few	TRBD1	15	TGCAGCGTTATTCCCCAGGGGGCCTTCGCCGGGGAGCTGTTTTTT	CSVIPQGAFAGELFF
TRBJ1-5	TRBV19	-	TRBD1	17	TGTGCCAGTAGCGACTACCCGGGACAGTCTAGCAATCAGCCCCAGCATTTT	CASSDYPGQSSNQPQHF
TRBJ2-4	TRBV5-5	-	-	14	TGTGCCAGCAGCTTGGGCGGGGACAAAAACATTCAGTACTTC	CASSLGGDKNIQYF
TRBJ2-3	TRBV11-3	-	TRBD2	16	TGTGCCAGCAGCCCCTCAGCGGGGAGGCGCACAGATACGCAGTATTTT	CASSPSAGRRTDTQYF
TRBJ1-1	TRBV2	once	-	14	TGTGCCAGCAGGGCCCACGGGACATCGGCTGAAGCTTTCTTT	CASRAHGTSAEAFF
TRBJ1-1	TRBV18	-	-	17	TGTGCCAGCTCACCTAAAAAACTATCAGGAGGAGCTTTTGAAGCTTTCTTT	CASSPKKLSGGAFEAFF
TRBJ2-7	TRBV4-1	-	-	17	TGCGCCAGCAGCCACAGGGGGGAAGGGGAGCTCCCCTACGAGCAGTACTTC	CASSHRGEGELPYEQYF
TRBJ1-1	TRBV11-2	-	-	14	TGTGCCAGCAGCTTAGTTTCGATTGGCACTGAAGCTTTCTTT	CASSLVSIGTEAFF
TRBJ2-3	TRBV10-1	-	-	14	TGCGCCAGCAGTGGGGGTCCTAGCACAGATACGCAGTATTTT	CASSGGPSTDTQYF